What follows describes a single T cell receptor beta chain. This sample was included in a study of control samples from healthy donors and cancer patients. Libraries were prepared by immunoSEQ multiplex PCR; TCRdb keeps only in-frame clonotypes and omits some of them. Here the sample spans about 200,000 clones, around 90% being singletons. Trimming removed 4 bases at V and 2 bases at J, with 14 bases between. The germline gives CDR1 LGHDT, CDR2 YNNKEL (reference sequence). This CDR3 contains 16 residues. This TCR came from a man aged 25-40 years in good health. Sequenced material: blood. The genes are TRBV3-1 (or the pseudogene TRBV3-2) and TRBJ2-2, with D perhaps TRBD1 or TRBD2 (6 bases each). The CDR3 reads CASSLLGGPNTGELFF. The CDR3 bases are TGTGCCAGCAGCCTGCTTGGGGGGCCCAACACCGGGGAGCTGTTTTTT.